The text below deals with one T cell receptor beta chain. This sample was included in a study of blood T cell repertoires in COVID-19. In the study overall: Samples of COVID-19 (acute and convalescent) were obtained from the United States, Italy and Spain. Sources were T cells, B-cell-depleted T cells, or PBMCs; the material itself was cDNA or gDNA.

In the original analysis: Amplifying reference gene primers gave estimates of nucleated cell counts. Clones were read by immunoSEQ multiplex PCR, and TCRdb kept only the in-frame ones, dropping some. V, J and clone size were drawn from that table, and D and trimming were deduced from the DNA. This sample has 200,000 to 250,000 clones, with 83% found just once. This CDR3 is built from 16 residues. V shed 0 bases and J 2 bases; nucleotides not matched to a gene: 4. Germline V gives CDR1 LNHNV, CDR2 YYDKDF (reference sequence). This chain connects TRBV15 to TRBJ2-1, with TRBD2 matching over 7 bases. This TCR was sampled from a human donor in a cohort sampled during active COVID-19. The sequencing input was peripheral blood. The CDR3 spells CATSRDYLAAYNEQFF. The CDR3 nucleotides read TGTGCCACCAGCAGAGACTATCTAGCGGCCTACAATGAGCAGTTCTTC.